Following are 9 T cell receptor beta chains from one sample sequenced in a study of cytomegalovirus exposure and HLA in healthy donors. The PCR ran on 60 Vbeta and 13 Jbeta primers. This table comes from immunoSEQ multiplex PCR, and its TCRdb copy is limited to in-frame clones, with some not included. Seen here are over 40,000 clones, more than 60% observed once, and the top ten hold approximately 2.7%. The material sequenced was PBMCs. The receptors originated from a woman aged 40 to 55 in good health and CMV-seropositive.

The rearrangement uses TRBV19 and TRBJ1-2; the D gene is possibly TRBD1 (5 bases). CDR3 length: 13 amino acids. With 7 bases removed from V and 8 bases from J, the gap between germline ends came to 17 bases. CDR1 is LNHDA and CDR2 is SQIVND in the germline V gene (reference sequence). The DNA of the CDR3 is TGTGCCAGTACGCGGCAGGGAGGACTCGGCTACACCTTC. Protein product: CASTRQGGLGYTF.

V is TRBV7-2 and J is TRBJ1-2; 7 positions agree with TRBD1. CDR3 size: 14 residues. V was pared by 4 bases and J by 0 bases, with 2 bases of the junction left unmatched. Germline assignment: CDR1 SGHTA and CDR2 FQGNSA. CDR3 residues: CASSYRGANYGYTF. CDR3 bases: TGTGCCAGCAGCTACAGGGGTGCTAACTATGGCTACACCTTC.

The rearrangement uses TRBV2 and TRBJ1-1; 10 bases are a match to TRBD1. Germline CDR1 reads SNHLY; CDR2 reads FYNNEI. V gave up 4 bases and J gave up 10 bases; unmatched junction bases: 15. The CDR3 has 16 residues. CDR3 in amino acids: CASSAVLGQGVFGAFF. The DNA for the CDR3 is TGTGCCAGCAGTGCGGTTTTAGGACAGGGGGTATTCGGAGCTTTCTTT.

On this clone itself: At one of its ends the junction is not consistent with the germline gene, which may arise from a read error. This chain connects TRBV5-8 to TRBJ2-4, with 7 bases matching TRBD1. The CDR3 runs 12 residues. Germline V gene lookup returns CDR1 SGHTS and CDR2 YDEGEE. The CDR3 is CASSHPGQYQTF. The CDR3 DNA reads TGTGCCAGCAGCCACCCGGGACAGTATCAAACTTTC. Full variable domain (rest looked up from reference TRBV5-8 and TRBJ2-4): EAGVTQSPTHLIKTRGQQATLRCSPISGHTSVYWYQQALGLGLQFLLWYDEGEERNRGNFPPRFSGRQFPNYSSELNVNALELEDSALYLCASSHPGQYQTFGAGTRLSVL.

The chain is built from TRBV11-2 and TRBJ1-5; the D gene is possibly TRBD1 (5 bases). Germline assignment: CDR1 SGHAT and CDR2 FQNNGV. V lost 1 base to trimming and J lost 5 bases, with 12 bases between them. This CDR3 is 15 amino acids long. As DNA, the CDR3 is TGTGCCAGCAGCTTAGGGGGCGGGGGGTATCAGCCCCAGCATTTT. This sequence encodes CASSLGGGGYQPQHF.

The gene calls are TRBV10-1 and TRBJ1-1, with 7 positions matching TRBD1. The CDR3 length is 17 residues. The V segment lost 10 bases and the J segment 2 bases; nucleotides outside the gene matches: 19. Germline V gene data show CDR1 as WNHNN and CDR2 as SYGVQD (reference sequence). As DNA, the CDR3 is TGCGCCACCGAATTCTTACTACAGGGGCTCGAAAACACTGAAGCTTTCTTT. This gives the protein CATEFLLQGLENTEAFF.

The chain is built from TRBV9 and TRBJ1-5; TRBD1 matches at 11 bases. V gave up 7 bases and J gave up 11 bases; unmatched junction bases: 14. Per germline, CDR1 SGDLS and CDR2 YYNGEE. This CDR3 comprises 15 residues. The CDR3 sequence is CASGMGDRGTETQHF. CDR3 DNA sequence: TGTGCCAGCGGAATGGGGGACAGGGGGACTGAGACCCAGCATTTT.

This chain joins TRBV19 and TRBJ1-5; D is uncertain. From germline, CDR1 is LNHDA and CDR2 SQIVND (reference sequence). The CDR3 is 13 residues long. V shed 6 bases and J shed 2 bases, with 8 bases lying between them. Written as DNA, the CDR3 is TGTGCCAGTAGAACTCTCGGCAATCAGCCCCAGCATTTT. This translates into CASRTLGNQPQHF.

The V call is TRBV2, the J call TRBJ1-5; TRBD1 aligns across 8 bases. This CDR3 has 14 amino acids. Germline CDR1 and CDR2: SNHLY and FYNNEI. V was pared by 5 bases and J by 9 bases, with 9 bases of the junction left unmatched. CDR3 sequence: CASSQTGVDTPQHF. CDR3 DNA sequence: TGTGCCAGCAGTCAGACAGGGGTGGATACGCCCCAGCATTTT.